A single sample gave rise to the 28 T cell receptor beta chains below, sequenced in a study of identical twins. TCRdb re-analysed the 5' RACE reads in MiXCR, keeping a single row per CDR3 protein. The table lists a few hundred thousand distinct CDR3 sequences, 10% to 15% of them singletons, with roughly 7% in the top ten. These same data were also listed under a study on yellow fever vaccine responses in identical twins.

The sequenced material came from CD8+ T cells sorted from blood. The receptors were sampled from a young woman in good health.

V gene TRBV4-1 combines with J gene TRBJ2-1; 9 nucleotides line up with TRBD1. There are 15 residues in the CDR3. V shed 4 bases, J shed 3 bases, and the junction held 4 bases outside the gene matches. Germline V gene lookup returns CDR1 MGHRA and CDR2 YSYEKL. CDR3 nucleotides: TGCGCCAGCAGCCTGACAGGGGGAATCTACAATGAGCAGTTCTTC. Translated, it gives CASSLTGGIYNEQFF.

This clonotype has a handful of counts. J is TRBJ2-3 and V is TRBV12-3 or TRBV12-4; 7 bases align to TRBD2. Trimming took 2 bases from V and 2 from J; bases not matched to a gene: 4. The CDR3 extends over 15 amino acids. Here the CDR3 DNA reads TGTGCCAGCAGTTTACTAGCGGATCTCACAGATACGCAGTATTTT. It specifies CASSLLADLTDTQYF.

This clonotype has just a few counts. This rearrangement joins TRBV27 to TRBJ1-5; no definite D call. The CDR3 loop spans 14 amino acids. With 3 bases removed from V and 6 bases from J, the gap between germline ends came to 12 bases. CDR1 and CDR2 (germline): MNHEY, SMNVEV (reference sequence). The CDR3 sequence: CASSFEGNGQPQHF. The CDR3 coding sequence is TGTGCCAGCAGTTTTGAGGGAAATGGTCAGCCCCAGCATTTT.

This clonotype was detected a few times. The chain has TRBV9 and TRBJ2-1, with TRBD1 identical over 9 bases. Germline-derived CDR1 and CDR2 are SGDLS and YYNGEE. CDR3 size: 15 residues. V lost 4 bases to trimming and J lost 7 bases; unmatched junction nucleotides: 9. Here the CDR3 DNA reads TGTGCCAGCAGCCACACCGGGACAGGGATAAATGAGCAGTTCTTC. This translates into CASSHTGTGINEQFF.

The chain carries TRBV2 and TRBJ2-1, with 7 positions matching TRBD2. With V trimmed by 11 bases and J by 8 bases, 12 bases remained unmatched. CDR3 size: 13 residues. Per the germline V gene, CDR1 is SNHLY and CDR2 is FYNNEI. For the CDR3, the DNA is TGTGCCCACACCCGCGGGGAGGGCTATGAGCAGTTCTTC. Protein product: CAHTRGEGYEQFF.

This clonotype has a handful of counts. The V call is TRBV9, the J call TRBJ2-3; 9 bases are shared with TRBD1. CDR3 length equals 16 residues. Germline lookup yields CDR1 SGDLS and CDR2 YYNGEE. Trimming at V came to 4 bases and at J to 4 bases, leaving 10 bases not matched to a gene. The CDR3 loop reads CASSPFGTGSADTQYF. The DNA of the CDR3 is TGTGCCAGCAGCCCATTCGGGACAGGGAGCGCAGATACGCAGTATTTT.

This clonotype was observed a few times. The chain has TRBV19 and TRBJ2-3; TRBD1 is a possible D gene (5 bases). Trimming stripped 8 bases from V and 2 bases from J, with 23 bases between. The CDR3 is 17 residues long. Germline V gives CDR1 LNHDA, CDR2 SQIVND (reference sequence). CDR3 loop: CASGVVDTIPPTDTQYF. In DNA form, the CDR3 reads TGTGCCAGTGGGGTGGTGGACACCATTCCCCCCACAGATACGCAGTATTTT.

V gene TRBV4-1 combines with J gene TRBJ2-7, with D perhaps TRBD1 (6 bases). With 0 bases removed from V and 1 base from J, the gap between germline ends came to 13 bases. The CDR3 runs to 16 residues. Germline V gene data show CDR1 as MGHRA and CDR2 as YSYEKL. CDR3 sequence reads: CASSQDRFTGSYEQYF. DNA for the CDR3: TGCGCCAGCAGCCAAGATCGATTCACAGGGTCCTACGAGCAGTACTTC.

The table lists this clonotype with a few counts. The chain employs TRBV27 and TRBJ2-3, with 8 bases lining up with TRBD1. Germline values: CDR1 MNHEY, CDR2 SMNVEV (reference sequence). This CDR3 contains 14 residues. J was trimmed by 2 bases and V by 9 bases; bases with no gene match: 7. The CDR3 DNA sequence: TGTGCCAGTCCTGGACAGGGCTCCACAGATACGCAGTATTTT. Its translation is CASPGQGSTDTQYF.

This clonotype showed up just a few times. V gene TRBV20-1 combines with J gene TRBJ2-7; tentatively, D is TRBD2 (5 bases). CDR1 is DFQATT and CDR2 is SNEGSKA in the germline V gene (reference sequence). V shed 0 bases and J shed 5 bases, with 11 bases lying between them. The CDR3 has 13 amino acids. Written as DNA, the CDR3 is TGCAGTGCTAGAGATCGGGGTAGCCACGAGCAGTACGTC. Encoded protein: CSARDRGSHEQYV.

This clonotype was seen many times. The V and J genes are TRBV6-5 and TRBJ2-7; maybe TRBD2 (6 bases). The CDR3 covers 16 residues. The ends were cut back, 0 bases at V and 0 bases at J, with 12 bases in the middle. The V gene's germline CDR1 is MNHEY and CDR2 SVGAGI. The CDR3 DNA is TGTGCCAGCAGTTACTCTGGAGGGACCAGCTCCTACGAGCAGTACGTC. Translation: CASSYSGGTSSYEQYV.

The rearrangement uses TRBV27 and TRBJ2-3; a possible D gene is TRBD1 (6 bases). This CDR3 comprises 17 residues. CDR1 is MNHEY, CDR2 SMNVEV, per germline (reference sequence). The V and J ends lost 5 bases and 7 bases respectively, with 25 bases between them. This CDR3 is CASSQIYPGGLRHTQYF. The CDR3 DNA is TGTGCCAGCAGTCAAATCTACCCTGGGGGCCTTCGCCATACGCAGTATTTT.

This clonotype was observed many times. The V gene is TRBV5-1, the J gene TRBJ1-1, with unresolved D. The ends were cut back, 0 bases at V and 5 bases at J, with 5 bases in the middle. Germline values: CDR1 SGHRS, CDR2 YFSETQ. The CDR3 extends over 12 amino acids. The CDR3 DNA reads TGCGCCAGCAGCTTGGACAGAACTGAAGCTTTCTTT. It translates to CASSLDRTEAFF.

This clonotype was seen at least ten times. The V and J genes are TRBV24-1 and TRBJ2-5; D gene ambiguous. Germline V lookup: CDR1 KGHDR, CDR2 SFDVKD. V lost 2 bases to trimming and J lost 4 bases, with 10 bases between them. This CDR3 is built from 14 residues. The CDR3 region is CATSDSSGRETQYF. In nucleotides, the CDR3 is TGTGCCACCAGTGATTCTTCCGGAAGAGAGACCCAGTACTTC.

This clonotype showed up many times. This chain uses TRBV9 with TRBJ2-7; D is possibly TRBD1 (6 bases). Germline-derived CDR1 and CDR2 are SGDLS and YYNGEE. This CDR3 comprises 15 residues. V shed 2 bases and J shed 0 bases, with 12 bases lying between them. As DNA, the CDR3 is TGTGCCAGCAGCGTCGACAGGAGCTTCTCCTACGAGCAGTACTTC. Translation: CASSVDRSFSYEQYF.

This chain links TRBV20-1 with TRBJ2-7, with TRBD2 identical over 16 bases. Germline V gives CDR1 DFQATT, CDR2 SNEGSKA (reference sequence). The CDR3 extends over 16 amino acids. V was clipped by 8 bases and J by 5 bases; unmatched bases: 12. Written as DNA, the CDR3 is TGCAGTTCCTATCCGGGACTAGCGGGAGGGCACCACGAGCAGTACTTC. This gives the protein CSSYPGLAGGHHEQYF.

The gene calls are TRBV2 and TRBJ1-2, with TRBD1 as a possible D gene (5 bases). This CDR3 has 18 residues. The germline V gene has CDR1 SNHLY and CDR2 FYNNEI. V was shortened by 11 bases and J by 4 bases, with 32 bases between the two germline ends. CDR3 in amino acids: CALCHTKGDRANFYGYTF. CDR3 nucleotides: TGTGCCCTCTGTCACACTAAAGGGGACCGAGCAAACTTCTATGGCTACACCTTC.

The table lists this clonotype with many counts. The CDR3 DNA sequence: TGTGCCAGCAGTTACCGACTAGACTACAATGAGCAGTTCTTC. This codes for CASSYRLDYNEQFF. The V and J genes are TRBV6-5 and TRBJ2-1; TRBD2 is a possible D gene (6 bases). Trimming took off 2 bases at V and 3 bases at J, with 8 bases between the two ends. The CDR3 sequence is 14 residues long. Germline V gives CDR1 MNHEY, CDR2 SVGAGI.

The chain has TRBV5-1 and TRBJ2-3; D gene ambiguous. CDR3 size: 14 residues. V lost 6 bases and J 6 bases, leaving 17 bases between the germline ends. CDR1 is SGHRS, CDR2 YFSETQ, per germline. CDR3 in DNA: TGCGCCAGCATGGCCCGGATCCTCGGGGATACGCAGTATTTT. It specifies CASMARILGDTQYF.

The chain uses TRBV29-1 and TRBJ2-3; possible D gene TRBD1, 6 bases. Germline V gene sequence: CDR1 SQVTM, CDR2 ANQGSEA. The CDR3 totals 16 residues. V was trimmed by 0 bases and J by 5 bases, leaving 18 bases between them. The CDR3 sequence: CSVEDPLAGVEDTQYF. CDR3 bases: TGCAGCGTTGAAGATCCCCTGGCAGGGGTGGAAGATACGCAGTATTTT.

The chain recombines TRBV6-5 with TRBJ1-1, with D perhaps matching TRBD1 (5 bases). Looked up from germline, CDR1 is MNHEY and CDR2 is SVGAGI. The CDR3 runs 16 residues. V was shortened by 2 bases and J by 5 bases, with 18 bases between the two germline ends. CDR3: CASSYDPQMGDTEAFF. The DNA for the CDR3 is TGTGCCAGCAGTTACGATCCCCAGATGGGGGATACTGAAGCTTTCTTT.

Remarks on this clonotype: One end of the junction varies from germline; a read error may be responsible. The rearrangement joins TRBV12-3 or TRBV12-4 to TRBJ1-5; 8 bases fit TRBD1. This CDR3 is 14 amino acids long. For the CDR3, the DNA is TGTGACAGCAGCGATCAGGGGGCCCATCAGCCCCAGCATTTT. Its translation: CDSSDQGAHQPQHF.

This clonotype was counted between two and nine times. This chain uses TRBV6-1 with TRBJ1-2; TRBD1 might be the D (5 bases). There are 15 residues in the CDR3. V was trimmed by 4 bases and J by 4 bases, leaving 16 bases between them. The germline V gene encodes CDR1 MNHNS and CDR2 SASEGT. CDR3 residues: CASSVRAAGRYGYTF. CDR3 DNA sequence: TGTGCCAGCAGTGTCAGGGCTGCGGGGCGCTATGGCTACACCTTC.

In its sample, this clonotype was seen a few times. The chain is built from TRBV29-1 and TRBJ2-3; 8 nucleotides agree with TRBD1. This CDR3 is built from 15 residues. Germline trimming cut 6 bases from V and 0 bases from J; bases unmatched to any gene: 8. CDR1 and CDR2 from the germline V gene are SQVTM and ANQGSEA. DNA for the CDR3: TGCAGCGTCTCGGACAGGGATTTTAGCACAGATACGCAGTATTTT. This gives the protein CSVSDRDFSTDTQYF.

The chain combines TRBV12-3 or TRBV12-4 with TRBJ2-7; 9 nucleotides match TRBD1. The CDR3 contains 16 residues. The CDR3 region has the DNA TGTGCCAGCACCCTAAACTGGGACAGGGTTTATCTCGAGCAGTACGTT. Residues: CASTLNWDRVYLEQYV.

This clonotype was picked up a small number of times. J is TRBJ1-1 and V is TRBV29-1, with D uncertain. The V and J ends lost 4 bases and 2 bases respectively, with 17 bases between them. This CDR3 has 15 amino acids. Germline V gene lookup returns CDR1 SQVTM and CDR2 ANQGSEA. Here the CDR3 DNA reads TGCAGCGTTGTGCTGGGTCTTTACCAAAACACTGAAGCTTTCTTT. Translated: CSVVLGLYQNTEAFF.

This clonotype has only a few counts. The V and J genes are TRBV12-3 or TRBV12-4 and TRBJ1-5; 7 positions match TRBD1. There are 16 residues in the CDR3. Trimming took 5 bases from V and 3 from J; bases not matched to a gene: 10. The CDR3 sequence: CASSPSPGTDNQPQHF. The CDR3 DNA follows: TGTGCCAGCAGTCCATCCCCCGGGACAGACAATCAGCCCCAGCATTTT.

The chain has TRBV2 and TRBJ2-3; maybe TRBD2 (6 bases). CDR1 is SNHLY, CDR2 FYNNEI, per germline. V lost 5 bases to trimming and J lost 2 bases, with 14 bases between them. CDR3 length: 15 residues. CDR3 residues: CASSRTGGDTDTQYF. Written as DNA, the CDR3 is TGTGCCAGCAGTCGCACCGGGGGTGACACAGATACGCAGTATTTT.